This T cell receptor beta chain was sequenced for a study of shared clonotypes between healthy human individuals. This table comes from immunoSEQ multiplex PCR, and its TCRdb copy is limited to in-frame clones, with some not included. In the table there are about 2 million clones, about 95% of which are singletons. The CDR3 runs 17 residues. The germline V gene has CDR1 SGDLS and CDR2 YYNGEE. V gave up 3 bases and J gave up 0 bases; unmatched junction bases: 6. Naive CD8 cells were CD45RO-negative, positively selected for CCR7, excluding terminally differentiated effector memory CD45RA+ cells. Sequencing input: naive CD8+ T cells sorted from blood. The V call is TRBV9, the J call TRBJ1-4; 9 bases map to TRBD1. The receptor comes from a man aged 18 to 30 in good health. CDR3 region: CASSGTGGEATNEKLFF. CDR3 bases: TGTGCCAGCAGCGGTACAGGGGGCGAAGCAACTAATGAAAAACTGTTTTTT.